This T cell receptor beta chain appears in the sequencing data of a study of CD8+CD57+ T cells in acquired aplastic anemia. Across the study: Isolated CD4+ and CD8+ cells, once sorted, yielded DNA averaging about 3 ug.

Sequencing involved patients with CD8+CD57+ cell expansion previously shown by flow cytometry. With no exception, the patients had severe acquired aplastic anemia. All patients were therapy-naive when blood was sampled. Profiles of TCR beta VDJ and CDR3 were generated from a genomic DNA template. TCRdb redid the calling of the reads with MiXCR, one entry per CDR3 protein. The table has 200,000 to 250,000 distinct CDR3 sequences, roughly half seen once; the top ten hold 6.5% to 8%. The CDR3 runs to 11 residues. The V gene end was trimmed by 7 bases and the J gene end by 5 bases; junction bases not matched to a gene: 2. CDR1 SGDLS and CDR2 YYNGEE come from the germline V gene.

The sample was sorted CD4+, CD8+, or CD8+CD57+ T cells (not recorded which) from PBMCs. The receptor was derived from a human donor with aplastic anemia. The rearrangement joins TRBV9 to TRBJ2-5, with 7 bases identical to TRBD2. CDR3 in DNA: TGTGCCAGCGGGGGGGGGGAGACCCAGTACTTC. Translated, it gives CASGGGETQYF.